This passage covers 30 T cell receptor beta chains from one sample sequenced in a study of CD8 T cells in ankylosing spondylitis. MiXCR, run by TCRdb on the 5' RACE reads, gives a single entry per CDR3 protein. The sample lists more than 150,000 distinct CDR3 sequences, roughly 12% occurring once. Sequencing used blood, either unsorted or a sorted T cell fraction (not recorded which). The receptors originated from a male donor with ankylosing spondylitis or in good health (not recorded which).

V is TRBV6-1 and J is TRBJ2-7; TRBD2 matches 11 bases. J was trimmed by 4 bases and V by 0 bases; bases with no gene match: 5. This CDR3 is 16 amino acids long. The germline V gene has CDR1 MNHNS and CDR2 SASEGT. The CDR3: CASSEAGLAGQYEQYF. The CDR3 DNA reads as TGTGCCAGCAGTGAAGCCGGACTAGCGGGCCAATACGAGCAGTACTTC.

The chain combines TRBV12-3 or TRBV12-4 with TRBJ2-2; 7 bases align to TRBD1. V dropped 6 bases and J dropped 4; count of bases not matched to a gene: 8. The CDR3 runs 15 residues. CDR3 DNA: TGTGCCAGCAGACCCGCGACAGGGCTCACCGGGGAGCTGTTTTTT. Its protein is CASRPATGLTGELFF.

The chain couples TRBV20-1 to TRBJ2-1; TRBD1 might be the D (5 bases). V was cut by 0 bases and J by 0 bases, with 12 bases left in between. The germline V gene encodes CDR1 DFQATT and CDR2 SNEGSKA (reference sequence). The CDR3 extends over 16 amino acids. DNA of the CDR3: TGCAGTGCTAGAGATCCGCAGGGATTCTCCTACAATGAGCAGTTCTTC. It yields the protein CSARDPQGFSYNEQFF.

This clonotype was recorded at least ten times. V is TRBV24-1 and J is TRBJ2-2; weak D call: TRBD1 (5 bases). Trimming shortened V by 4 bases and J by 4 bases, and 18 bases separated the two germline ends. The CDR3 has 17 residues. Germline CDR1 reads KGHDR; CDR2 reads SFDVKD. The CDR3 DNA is TGTGCCACCAGTGAGGCCGTCCTACAGGCTACCACCGGGGAGCTGTTTTTT. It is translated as CATSEAVLQATTGELFF.

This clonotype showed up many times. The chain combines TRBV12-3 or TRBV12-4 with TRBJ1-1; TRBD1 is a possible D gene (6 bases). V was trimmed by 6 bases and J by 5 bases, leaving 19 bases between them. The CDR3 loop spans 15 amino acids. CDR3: CASRADGGAWTEAFF. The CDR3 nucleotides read TGTGCCAGCAGAGCAGACGGGGGCGCATGGACTGAAGCTTTCTTT.

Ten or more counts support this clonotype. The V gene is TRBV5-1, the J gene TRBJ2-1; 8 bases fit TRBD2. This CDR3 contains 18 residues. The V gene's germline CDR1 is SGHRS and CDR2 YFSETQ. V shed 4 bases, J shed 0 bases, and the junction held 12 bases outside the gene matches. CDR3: CASSQNTVAGSSYNEQFF. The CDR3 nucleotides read TGCGCCAGCAGCCAAAACACTGTAGCGGGAAGCTCCTACAATGAGCAGTTCTTC.

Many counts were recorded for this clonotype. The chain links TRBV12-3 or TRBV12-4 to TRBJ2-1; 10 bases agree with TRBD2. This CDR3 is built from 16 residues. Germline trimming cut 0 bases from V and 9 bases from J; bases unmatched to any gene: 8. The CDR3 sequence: CASSLAWLAGAAEQFF. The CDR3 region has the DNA TGTGCCAGCAGTTTAGCCTGGCTAGCGGGAGCAGCTGAGCAGTTCTTC.

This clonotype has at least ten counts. CDR3 in amino acids: CASTRQALSTEAFF. DNA of the CDR3: TGTGCCAGCACCCGACAGGCGTTGAGCACTGAAGCTTTCTTT. The chain employs TRBV12-3 or TRBV12-4 and TRBJ1-1; possible D gene TRBD1, 6 bases. V was trimmed by 7 bases and J by 4 bases, leaving 16 bases between them. The CDR3 length is 14 residues.

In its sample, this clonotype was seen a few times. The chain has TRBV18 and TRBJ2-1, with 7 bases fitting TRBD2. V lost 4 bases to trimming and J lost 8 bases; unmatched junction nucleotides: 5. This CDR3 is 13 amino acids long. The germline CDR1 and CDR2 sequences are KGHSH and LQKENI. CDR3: CASSREGGDEQFF. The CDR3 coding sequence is TGTGCCAGCTCACGGGAGGGCGGAGATGAGCAGTTCTTC.

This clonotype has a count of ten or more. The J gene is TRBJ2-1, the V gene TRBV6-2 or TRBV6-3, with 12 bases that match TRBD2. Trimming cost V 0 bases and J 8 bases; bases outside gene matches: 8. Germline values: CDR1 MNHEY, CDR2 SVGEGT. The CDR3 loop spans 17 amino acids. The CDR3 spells CASSYSFLAGGFHEQFF. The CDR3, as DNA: TGTGCCAGCAGTTACTCGTTTCTAGCGGGAGGGTTCCATGAGCAGTTCTTC.

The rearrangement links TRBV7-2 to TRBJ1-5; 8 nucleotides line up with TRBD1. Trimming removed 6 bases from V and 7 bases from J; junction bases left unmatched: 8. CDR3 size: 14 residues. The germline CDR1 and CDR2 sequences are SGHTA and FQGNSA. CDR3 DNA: TGTGCCAGCAGTCCCGGACAGGGAGGGCAGCCCCAGCATTTT. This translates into CASSPGQGGQPQHF.

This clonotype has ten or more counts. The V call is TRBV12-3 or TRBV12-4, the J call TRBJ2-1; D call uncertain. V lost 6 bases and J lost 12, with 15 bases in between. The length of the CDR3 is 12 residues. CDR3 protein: CASSLDSLPQFF. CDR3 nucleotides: TGTGCCAGCAGCCTTGACTCCCTCCCGCAGTTCTTC.

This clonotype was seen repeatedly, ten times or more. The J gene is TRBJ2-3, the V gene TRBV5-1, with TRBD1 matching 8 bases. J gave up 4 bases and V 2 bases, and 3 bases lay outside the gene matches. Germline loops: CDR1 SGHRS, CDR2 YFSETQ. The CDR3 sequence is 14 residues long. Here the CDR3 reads CASSFSGGADTQYF. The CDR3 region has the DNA TGCGCCAGCAGCTTTTCAGGGGGCGCAGATACGCAGTATTTT. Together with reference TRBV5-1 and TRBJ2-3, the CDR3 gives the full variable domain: KAGVTQTPRYLIKTRGQQVTLSCSPISGHRSVSWYQQTPGQGLQFLFEYFSETQRNKGNFPGRFSGRQFSNSRSEMNVSTLELGDSALYLCASSFSGGADTQYFGPGTRLTVL.

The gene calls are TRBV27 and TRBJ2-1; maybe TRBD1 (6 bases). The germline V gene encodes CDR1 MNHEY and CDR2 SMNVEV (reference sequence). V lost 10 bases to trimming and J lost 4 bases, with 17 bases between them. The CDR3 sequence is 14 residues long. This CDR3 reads CATHRQVDYNEQFF. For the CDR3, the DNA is TGTGCCACACACCGACAGGTTGATTACAATGAGCAGTTCTTC.

The CDR3 region is CASGSGVASEQYF. DNA of the CDR3: TGTGCCAGCGGATCGGGAGTCGCCTCCGAGCAGTACTTC. This chain uses TRBV19 with TRBJ2-7, with D perhaps matching TRBD2 (6 bases). CDR1 and CDR2 (germline): LNHDA, SQIVND (reference sequence). V was trimmed by 9 bases and J by 6 bases, leaving 18 bases between them. The CDR3 totals 13 residues.

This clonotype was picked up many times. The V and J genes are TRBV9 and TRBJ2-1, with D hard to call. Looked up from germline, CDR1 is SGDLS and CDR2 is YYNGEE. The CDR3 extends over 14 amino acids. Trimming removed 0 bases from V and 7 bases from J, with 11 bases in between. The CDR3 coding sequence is TGTGCCAGCAGCGTAGAGCCCCGATATAATGAGCAGTTCTTC. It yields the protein CASSVEPRYNEQFF.

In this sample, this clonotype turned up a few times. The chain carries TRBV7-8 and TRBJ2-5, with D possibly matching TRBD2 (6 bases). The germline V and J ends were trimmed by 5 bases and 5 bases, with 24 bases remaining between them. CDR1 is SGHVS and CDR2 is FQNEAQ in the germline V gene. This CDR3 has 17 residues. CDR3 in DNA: TGTGCCAGCAGCGTTCTAGGGACTTTTCTCAGCCAGGAGACCCAGTACTTC. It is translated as CASSVLGTFLSQETQYF.

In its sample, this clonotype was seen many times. In DNA, the CDR3 is TGTGCCAGCAGCTTCAGAAACTATGGCTACACCTTC. This codes for CASSFRNYGYTF. The genes are TRBV11-2 and TRBJ1-2, with D unresolved. The CDR3 consists of 12 residues. Trimming stripped 3 bases from V and 2 bases from J, with 4 bases between. CDR1 is SGHAT, CDR2 FQNNGV, per germline.

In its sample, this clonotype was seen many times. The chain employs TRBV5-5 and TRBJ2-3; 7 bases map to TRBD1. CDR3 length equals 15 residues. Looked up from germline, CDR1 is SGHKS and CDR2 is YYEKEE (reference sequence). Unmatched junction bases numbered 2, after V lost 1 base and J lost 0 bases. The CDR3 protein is CASSLSGQSTDTQYF. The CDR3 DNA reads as TGTGCCAGCAGCTTGTCGGGACAGAGCACAGATACGCAGTATTTT.

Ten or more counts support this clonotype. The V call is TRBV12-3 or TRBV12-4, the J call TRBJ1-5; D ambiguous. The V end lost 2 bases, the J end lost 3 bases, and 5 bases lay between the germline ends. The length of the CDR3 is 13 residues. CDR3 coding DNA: TGTGCCAGCAGTTTACATCTCAATCAGCCCCAGCATTTT. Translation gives CASSLHLNQPQHF.

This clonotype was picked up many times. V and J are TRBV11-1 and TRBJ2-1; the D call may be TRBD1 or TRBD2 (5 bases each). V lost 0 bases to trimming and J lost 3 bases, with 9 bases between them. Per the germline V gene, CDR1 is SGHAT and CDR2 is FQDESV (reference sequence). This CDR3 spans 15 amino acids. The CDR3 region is CASSLARGYYNEQFF. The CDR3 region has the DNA TGTGCCAGCAGCTTAGCGAGGGGCTACTACAATGAGCAGTTCTTC.

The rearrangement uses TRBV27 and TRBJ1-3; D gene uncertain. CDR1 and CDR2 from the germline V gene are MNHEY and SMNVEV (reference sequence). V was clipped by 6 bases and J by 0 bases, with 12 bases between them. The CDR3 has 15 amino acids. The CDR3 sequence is CASRPLSTSGNTIYF. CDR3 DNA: TGTGCCAGCAGACCACTTTCAACCTCTGGAAACACCATATATTTT.

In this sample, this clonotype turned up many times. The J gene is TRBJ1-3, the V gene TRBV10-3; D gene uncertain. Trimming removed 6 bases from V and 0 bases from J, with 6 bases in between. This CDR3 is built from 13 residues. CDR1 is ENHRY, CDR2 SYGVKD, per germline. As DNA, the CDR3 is TGTGCCATCAGGGGGTTCTCTGGAAACACCATATATTTT. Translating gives CAIRGFSGNTIYF.

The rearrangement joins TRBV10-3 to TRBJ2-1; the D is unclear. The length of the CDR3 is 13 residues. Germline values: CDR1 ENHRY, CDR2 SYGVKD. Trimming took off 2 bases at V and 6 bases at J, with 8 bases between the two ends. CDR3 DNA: TGTGCCATCAGTGAGCCCCTACGCAATGAGCAGTTCTTC. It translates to CAISEPLRNEQFF.

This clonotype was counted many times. As DNA, the CDR3 is TGTGCCAGCAGGGAGGGCACAGGGACCTACGAGCAGTACTTC. It encodes CASREGTGTYEQYF. The V gene is TRBV6-1, the J gene TRBJ2-7, with D perhaps being TRBD1 or TRBD2 (6 bases each). V shed 6 bases and J shed 2 bases, with 14 bases lying between them. This CDR3 is built from 14 residues. Per the germline V gene, CDR1 is MNHNS and CDR2 is SASEGT.

CDR3 region: CAWERESVGNEQFF. Here the CDR3 DNA reads TGTGCCTGGGAGCGGGAGAGTGTTGGTAATGAGCAGTTCTTC. This chain uses TRBV30 with TRBJ2-1, with 8 positions matching TRBD2. CDR1 is GTSNPN, CDR2 SVGIG, per germline (reference sequence). The CDR3 runs 14 residues. J lost 7 bases, V lost 5 bases, and 10 bases had no gene match. Using reference TRBV30 and TRBJ2-1 for the parts outside the CDR3, the full variable domain is SQTIHQWPATLVQPVGSPLSLECTVEGTSNPNLYWYRQAAGRGLQLLFYSVGIGQISSEVPQNLSASRPQDRQFILSSKKLLLSDSGFYLCAWERESVGNEQFFGPGTRLTVL.

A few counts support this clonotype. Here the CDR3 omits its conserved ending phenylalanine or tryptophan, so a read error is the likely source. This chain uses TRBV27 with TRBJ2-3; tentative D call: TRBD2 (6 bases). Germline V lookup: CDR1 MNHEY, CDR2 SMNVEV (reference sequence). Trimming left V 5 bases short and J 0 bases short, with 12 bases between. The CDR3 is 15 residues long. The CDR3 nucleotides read TGTGCCAGCAGTATCAGCGGGCCTAGCACAGATACGCAGTATCTT. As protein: CASSISGPSTDTQYL.

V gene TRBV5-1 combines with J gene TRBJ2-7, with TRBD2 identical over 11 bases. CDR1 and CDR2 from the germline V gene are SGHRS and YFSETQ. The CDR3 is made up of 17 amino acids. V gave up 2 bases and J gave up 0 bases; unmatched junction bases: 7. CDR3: CASSFGTSGLTSYEQYF. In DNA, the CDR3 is TGCGCCAGCAGCTTCGGGACTAGCGGATTGACCTCCTACGAGCAGTACTTC. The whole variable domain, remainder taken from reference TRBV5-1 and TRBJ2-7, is KAGVTQTPRYLIKTRGQQVTLSCSPISGHRSVSWYQQTPGQGLQFLFEYFSETQRNKGNFPGRFSGRQFSNSRSEMNVSTLELGDSALYLCASSFGTSGLTSYEQYFGPGTRLTVT.

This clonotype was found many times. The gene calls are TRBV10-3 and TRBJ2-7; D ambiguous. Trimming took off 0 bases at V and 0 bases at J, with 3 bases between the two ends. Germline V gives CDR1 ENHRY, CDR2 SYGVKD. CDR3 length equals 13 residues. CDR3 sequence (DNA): TGTGCCATCAGTGAGTCCGCCTCCTACGAGCAGTACTTC. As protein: CAISESASYEQYF.

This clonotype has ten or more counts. CDR3 in amino acids: CASSLGPARPQHF. The CDR3 DNA sequence: TGTGCCAGCAGCCTAGGCCCGGCCAGGCCCCAGCATTTT. The chain is built from TRBV6-1 and TRBJ1-5; D not resolved. V was cut by 6 bases and J by 9 bases, with 15 bases left in between. The germline CDR1 and CDR2 sequences are MNHNS and SASEGT. The CDR3 runs 13 residues.